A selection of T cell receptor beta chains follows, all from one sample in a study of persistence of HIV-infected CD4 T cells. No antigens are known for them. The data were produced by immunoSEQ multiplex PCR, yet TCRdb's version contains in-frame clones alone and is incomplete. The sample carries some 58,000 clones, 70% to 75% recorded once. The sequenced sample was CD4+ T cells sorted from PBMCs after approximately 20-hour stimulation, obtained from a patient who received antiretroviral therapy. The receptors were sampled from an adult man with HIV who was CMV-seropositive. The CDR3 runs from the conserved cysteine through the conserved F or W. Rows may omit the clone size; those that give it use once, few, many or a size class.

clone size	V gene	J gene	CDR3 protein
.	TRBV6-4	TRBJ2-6	CASSARRGAGANVLTF
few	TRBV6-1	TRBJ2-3	CASSDWTGAGTQYF
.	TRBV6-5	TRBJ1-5	CASSQNLLGAQHF
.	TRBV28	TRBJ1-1	CASSRVLNTEAFF
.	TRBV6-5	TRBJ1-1	CASSYSKGTEAFF
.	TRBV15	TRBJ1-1	CATSRENRVNTEAFF
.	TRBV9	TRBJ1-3	CASSPGGSRGNTIYF
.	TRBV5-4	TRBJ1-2	CASSLQGAPNYGYTF
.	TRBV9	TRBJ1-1	CASSQLRQGRNTEAFF
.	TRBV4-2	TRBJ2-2	CASSLGLAGTGELFF
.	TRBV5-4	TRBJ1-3	CASSRDQTQDTIYF
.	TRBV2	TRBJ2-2	CASSENRLTGELFF
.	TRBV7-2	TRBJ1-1	CASSLMDRKAFF
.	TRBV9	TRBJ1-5	CASSGTPNQPQHF
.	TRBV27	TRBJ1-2	CASSPIPWRLSYGYTF
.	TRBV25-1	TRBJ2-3	CASSEGGTSRLDTQYF
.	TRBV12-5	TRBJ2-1	CASGTVRQNNEQFF
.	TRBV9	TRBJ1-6	CASSAPGDSPLHF
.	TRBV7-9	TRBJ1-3	CASSLGQFSSGNTIYF
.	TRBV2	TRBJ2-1	CASTAGTAFVDEQFF
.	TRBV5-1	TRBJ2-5	CASSLAKAGAETQYF
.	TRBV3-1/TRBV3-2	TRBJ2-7	CASSPLSSAGYEQYF
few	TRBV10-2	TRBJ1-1	CASSGERNTEAFF
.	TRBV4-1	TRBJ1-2	CASSQDVRTGASGLGYTF
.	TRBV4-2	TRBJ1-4	CASSPRATNEKLFF
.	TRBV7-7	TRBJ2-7	CASSPGTGGPYEQYF
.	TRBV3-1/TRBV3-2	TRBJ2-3	CASSHRAGGQNTQYF
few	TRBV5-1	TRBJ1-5	CASKGSDNQPQHF
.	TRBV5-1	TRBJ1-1	CASSPDTARGAFF
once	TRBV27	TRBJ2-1	CASSFDRVSYNEQFF
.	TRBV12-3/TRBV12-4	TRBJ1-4	CASSGTFNEKLFF
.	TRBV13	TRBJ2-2	CASSWGYTGELFF
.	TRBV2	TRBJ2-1	CASSEGSPPTFKLYNEQFF
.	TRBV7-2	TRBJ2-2	CASSLAGQGITGELFF
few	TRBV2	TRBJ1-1	CASSWTGGNTEAFF
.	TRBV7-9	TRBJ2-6	CASSLFTGSGANVLTF
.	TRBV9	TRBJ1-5	CASSAGQGAWQPQHF
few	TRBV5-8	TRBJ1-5	CASSTGTGGAYSNQPQHF
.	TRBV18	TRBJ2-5	CASSPRRETQYF
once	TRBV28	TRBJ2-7	CASSYPLRQPAYEQYF
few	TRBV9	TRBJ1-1	CASSVVSGRTEAFF
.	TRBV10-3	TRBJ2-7	CAISDPGRMSYEQYF
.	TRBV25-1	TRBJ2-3	CASSDRVWTDTQYF
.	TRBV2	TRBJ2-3	CASSDRDRGETQYF
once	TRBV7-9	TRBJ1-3	CASSNSGENTIYF
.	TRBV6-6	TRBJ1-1	CASSYEGSTEAFF
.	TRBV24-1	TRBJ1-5	CAASTGSQPQHF
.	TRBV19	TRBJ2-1	CASSDVGQGIYNEQFF
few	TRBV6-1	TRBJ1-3	CASSEALPGATIYF
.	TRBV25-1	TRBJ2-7	CASTPGWGPSSYEQYF
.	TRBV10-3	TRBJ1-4	CAISNGQGNEKLFF
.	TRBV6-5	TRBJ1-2	CASSRDGMDGYTF
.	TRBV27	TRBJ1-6	CASSPREGNSPLHF
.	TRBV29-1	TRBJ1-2	CSVVNFGYGYTF
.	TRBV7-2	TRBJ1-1	CASSLALWPHEAFF
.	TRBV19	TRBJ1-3	CASTRTGGAGSGNTIYF
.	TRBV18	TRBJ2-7	CASSPSVGGEQYF
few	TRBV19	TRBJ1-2	CASLPAQGLYGYTF
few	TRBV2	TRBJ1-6	CASSDFGQGNSPLHF